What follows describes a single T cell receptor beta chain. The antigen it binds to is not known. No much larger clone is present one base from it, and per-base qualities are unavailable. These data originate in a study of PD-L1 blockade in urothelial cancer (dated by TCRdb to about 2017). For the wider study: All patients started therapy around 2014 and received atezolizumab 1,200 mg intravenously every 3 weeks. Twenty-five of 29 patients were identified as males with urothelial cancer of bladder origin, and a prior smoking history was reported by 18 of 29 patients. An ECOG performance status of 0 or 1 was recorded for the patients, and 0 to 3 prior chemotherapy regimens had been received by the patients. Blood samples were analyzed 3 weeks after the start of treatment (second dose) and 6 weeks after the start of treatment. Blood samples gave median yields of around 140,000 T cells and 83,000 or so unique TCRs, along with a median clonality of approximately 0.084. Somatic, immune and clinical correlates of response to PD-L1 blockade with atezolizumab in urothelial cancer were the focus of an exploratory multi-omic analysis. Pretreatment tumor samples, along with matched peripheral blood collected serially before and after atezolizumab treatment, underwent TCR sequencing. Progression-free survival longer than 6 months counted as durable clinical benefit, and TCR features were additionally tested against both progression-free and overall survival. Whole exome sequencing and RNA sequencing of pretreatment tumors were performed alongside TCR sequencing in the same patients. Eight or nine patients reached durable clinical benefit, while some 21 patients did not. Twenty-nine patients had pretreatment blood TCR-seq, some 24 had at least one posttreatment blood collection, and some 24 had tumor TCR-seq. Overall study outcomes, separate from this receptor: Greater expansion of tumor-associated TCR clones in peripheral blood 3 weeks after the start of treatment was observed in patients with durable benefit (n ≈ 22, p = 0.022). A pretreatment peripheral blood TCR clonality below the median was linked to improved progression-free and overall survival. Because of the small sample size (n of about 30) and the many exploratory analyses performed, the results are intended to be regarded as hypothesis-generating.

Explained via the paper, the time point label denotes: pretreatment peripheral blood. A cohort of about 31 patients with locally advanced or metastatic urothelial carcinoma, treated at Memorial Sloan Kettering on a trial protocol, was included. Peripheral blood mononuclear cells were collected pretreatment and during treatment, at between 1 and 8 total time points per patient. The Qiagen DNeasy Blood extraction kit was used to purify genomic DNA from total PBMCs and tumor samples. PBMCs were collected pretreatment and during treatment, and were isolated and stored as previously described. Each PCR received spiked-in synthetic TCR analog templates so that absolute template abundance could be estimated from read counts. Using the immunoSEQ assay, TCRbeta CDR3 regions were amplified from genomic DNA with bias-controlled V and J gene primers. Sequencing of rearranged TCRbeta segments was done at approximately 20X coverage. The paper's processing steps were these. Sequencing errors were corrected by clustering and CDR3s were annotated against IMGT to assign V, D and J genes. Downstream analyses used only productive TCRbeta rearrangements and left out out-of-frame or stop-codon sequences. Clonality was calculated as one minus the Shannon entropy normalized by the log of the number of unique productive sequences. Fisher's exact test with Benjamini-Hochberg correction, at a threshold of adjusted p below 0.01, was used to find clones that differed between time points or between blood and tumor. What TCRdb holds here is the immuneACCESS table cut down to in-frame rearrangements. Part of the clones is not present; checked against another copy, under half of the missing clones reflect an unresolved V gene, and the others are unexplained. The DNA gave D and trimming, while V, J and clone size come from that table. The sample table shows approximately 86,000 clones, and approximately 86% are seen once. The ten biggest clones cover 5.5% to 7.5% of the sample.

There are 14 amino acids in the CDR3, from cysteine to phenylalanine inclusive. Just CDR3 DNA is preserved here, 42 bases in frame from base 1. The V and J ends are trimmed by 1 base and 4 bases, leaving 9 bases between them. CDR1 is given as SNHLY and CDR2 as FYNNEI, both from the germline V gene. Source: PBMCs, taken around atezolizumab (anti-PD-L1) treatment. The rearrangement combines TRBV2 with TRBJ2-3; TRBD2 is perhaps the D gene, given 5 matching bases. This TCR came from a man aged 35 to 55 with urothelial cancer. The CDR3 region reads CASSEVASSDTQYF. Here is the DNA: TGTGCCAGCAGTGAAGTGGCTAGCTCAGATACGCAGTATTTT. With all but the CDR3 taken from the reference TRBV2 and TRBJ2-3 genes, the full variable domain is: EPEVTQTPSHQVTQMGQEVILRCVPISNHLYFYWYRQILGQKVEFLVSFYNNEISEKSEIFDDQFSVERPDGSNFTLKIRSTKLEDSAMYFCASSEVASSDTQYFGPGTRLTVL.